This TCR beta chain was profiled in a study of T cells in Graves' hyperthyroidism and ophthalmopathy. Lactation, pregnancy, other autoimmune disease or uncontrolled infection excluded patients. This CDR3 region has 15 residues. V trimming: 4 bases; J trimming: 9 bases; junction bases outside the gene matches: 12. Per the germline V gene, CDR1 is DFQATT and CDR2 is SNEGSKA (reference sequence). Amplified regions were TCR beta CDR3 sequences from RNA transcripts. An initial round of RT-PCR targeting the TCR CDR3 relied on the HTBI primer set. TCRdb fed the multiplex PCR reads into MiXCR, producing one record per CDR3 protein. This sample yields approximately 490,000 distinct CDR3 sequences, of which about 20% are seen a single time; around 54% belongs to the top ten.

This sequence was found in a woman in her 70s with Graves' ophthalmopathy. Sequencing used blood. The rearrangement joins TRBV20-1 to TRBJ1-6, with 7 bases that match TRBD1. This CDR3 reads CSATQINRGISPLHF. CDR3 sequence (DNA): TGCAGTGCTACCCAAATCAACAGGGGAATTTCACCCCTCCACTTT.